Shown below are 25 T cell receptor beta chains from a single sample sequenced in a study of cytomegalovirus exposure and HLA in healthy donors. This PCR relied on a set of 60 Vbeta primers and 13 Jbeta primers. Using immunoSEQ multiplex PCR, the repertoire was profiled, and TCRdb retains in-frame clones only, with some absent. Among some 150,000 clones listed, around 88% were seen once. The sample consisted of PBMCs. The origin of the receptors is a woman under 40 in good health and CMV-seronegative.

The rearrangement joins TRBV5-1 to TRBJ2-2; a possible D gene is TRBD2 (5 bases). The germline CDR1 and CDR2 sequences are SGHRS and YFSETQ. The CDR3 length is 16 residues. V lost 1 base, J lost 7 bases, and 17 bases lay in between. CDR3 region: CASSLTPRRLVGELFF. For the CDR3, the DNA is TGCGCCAGCAGCTTGACCCCCCGGAGGTTAGTCGGGGAGCTGTTTTTT. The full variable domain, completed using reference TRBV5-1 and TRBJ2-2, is KAGVTQTPRYLIKTRGQQVTLSCSPISGHRSVSWYQQTPGQGLQFLFEYFSETQRNKGNFPGRFSGRQFSNSRSEMNVSTLELGDSALYLCASSLTPRRLVGELFFGEGSRLTVL.

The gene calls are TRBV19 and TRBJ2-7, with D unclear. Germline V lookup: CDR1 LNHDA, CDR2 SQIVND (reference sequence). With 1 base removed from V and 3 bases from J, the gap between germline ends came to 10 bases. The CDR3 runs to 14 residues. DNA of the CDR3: TGTGCCAGTAGTATAGGGGCGCAGGTCTACGAGCAGTACTTC. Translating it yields CASSIGAQVYEQYF.

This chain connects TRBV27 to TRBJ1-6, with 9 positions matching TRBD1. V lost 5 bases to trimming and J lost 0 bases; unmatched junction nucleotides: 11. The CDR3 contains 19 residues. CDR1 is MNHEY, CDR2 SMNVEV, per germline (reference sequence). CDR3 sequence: CASSLLGQGRSSYNSPLHF. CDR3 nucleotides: TGTGCCAGCAGTCTTCTGGGACAGGGCCGAAGCTCCTATAATTCACCCCTCCACTTT.

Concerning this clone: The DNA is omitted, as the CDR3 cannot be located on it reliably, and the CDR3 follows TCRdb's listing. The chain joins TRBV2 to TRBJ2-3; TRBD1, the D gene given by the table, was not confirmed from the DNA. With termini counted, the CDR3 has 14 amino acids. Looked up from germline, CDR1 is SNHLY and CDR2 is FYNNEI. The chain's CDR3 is CASILVQGADTQYF.

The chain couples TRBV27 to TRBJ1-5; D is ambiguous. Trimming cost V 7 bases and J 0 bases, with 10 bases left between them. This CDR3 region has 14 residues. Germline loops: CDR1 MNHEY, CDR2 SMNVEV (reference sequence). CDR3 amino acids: CASKRVNSNQPQHF. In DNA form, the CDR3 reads TGTGCCAGCAAGAGGGTAAATAGCAATCAGCCCCAGCATTTT.

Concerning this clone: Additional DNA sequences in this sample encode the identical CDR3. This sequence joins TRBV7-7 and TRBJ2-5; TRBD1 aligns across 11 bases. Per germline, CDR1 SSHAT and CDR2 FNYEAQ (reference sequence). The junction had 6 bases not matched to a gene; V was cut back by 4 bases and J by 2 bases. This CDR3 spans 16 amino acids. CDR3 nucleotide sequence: TGTGCCAGCAGCTCAACGGGACAGGGGGGACAAGAGACCCAGTACTTC. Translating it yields CASSSTGQGGQETQYF.

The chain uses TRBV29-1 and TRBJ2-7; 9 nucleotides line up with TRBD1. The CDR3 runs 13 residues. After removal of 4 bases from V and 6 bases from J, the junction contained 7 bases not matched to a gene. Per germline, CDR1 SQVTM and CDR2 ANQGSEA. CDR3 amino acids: CSVAGQGKVEQYF. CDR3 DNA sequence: TGCAGCGTTGCCGGACAGGGGAAGGTCGAGCAGTACTTC.

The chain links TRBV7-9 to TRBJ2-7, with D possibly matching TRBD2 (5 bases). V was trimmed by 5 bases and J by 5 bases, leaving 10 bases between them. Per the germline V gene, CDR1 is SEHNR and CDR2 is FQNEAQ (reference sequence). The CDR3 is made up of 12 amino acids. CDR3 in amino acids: CASSLLGDEQYF. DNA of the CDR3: TGTGCCAGCAGCCTACTCGGGGACGAGCAGTACTTC.

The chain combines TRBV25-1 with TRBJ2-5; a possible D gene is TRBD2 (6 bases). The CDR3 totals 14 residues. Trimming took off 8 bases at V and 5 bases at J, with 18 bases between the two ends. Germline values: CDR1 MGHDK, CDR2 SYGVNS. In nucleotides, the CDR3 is TGTGCCAGCGGACCACGCGGGGAAGGGGAGACCCAGTACTTC. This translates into CASGPRGEGETQYF.

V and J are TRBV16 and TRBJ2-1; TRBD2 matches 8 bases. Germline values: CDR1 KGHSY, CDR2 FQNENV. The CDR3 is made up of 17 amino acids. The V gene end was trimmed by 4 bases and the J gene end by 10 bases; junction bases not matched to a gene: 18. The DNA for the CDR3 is TGTGCCAGCAGCCCCGAGATTGGGACTAGTCTGCCCCAGGAGCAGTTCTTC. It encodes CASSPEIGTSLPQEQFF.

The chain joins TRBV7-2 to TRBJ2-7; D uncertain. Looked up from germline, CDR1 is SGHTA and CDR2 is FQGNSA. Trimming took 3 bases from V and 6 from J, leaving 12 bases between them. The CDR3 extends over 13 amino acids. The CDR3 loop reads CASSFEASREQYF. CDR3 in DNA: TGTGCCAGCAGCTTCGAAGCTAGTCGCGAGCAGTACTTC.

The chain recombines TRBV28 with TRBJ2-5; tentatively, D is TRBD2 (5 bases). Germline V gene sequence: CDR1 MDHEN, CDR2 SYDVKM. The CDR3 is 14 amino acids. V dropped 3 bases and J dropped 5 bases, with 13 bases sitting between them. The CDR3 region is CASSFFGVAETQYF. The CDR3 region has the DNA TGTGCCAGCAGTTTTTTTGGGGTAGCGGAGACCCAGTACTTC.

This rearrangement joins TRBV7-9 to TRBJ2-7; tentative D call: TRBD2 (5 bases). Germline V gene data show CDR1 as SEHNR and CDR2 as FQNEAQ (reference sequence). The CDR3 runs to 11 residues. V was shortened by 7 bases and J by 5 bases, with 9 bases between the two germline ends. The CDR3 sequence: CASTPGNEQYF. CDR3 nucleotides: TGTGCCAGCACCCCGGGGAACGAGCAGTACTTC.

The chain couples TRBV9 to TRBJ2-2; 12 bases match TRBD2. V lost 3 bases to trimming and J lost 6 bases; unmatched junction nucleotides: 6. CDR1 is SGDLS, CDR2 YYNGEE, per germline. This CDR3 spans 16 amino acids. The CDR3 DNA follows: TGTGCCAGCAGCGCCAGGACTAGCGGGATATCCGGGGAGCTGTTTTTT. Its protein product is CASSARTSGISGELFF. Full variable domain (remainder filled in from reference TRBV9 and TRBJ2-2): DSGVTQTPKHLITATGQRVTLRCSPRSGDLSVYWYQQSLDQGLQFLIQYYNGEERAKGNILERFSAQQFPDLHSELNLSSLELGDSALYFCASSARTSGISGELFFGEGSRLTVL.

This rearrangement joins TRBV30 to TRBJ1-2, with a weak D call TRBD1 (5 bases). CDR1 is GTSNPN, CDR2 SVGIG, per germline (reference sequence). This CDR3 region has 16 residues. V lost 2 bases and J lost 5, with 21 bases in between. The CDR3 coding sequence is TGTGCCTGGAGTCGCGCCGGGGGGAATATAGAGTATGGCTACACCTTC. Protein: CAWSRAGGNIEYGYTF.

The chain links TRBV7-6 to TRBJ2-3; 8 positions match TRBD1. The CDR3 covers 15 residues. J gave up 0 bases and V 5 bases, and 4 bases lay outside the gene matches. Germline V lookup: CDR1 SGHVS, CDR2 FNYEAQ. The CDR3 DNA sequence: TGTGCCAGCAGCCCGGGACAGGCAAGCACAGATACGCAGTATTTT. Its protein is CASSPGQASTDTQYF. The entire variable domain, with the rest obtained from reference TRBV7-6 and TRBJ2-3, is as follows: GAGVSQSPRYKVTKRGQDVALRCDPISGHVSLYWYRQALGQGPEFLTYFNYEAQQDKSGLPNDRFSAERPEGSISTLTIQRTEQRDSAMYRCASSPGQASTDTQYFGPGTRLTVL.

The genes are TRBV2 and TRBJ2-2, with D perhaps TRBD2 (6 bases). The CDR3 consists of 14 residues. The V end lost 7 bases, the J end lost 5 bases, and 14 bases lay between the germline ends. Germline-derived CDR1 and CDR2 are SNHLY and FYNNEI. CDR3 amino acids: CASKSGAGTGELFF. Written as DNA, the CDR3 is TGTGCCAGCAAATCGGGAGCTGGTACCGGGGAGCTGTTTTTT.

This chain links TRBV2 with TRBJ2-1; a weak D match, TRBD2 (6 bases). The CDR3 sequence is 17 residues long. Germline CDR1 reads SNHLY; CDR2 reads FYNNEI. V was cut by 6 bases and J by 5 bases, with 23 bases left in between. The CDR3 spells CASRPALGLPQHNEQFF. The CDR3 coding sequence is TGTGCCAGCAGGCCCGCATTGGGACTGCCGCAACACAATGAGCAGTTCTTC.

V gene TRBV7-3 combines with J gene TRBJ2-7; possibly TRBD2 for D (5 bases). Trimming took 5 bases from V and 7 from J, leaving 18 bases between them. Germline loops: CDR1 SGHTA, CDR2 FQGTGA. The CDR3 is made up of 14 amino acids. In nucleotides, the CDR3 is TGTGCCAGCAGCCCCCGAGGGTCGTTCTATGAGCAGTACTTC. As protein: CASSPRGSFYEQYF.

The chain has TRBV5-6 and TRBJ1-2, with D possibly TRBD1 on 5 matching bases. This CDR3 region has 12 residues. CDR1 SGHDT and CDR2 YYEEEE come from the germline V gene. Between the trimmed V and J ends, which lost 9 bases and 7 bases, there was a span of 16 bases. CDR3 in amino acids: CATRQGEGGYTF. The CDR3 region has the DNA TGTGCCACCCGCCAAGGGGAAGGTGGCTACACCTTC.

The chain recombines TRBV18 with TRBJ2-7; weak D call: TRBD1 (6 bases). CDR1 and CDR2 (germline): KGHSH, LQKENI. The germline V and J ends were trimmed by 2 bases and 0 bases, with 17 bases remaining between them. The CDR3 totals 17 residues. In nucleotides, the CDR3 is TGTGCCAGCTCACCAGGGTCAGACAGGCGGTTCTCCTACGAGCAGTACTTC. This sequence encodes CASSPGSDRRFSYEQYF. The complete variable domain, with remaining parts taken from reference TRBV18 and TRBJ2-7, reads NAGVMQNPRHLVRRRGQEARLRCSPMKGHSHVYWYRQLPEEGLKFMVYLQKENIIDESGMPKERFSAEFPKEGPSILRIQQVVRGDSAAYFCASSPGSDRRFSYEQYFGPGTRLTVT.

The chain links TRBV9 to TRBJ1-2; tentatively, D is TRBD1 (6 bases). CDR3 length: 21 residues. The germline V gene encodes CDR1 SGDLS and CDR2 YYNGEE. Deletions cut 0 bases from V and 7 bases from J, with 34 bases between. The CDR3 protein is CASSVGDPTGRHGPIWGGYTF. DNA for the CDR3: TGTGCCAGCAGCGTAGGAGATCCGACAGGCCGACATGGTCCCATATGGGGTGGCTACACCTTC.

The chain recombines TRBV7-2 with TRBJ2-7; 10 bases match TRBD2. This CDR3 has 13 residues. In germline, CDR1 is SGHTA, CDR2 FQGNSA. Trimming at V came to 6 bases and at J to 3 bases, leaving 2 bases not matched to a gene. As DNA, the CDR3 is TGTGCCAGCAGGGTAGCGGGAGGCTACGAGCAGTACTTC. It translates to CASRVAGGYEQYF. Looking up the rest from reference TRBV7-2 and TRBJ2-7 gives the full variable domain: GAGVSQSPSNKVTEKGKDVELRCDPISGHTALYWYRQSLGQGLEFLIYFQGNSAPDKSGLPSDRFSAERTGGSVSTLTIQRTQQEDSAVYLCASRVAGGYEQYFGPGTRLTVT.

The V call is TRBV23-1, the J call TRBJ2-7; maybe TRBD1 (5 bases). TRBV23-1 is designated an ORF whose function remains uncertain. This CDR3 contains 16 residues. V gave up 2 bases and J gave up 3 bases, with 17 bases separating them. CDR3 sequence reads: CASSQGSGAGYYEQYF. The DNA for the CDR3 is TGCGCCAGCAGTCAAGGGTCTGGGGCCGGATACTACGAGCAGTACTTC.

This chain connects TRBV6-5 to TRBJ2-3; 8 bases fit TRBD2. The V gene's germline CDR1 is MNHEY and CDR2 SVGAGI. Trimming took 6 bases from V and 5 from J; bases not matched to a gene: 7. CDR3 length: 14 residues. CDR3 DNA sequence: TGTGCCAGCAGAACGCCCGGGAGGGAAGATACGCAGTATTTT. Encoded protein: CASRTPGREDTQYF.